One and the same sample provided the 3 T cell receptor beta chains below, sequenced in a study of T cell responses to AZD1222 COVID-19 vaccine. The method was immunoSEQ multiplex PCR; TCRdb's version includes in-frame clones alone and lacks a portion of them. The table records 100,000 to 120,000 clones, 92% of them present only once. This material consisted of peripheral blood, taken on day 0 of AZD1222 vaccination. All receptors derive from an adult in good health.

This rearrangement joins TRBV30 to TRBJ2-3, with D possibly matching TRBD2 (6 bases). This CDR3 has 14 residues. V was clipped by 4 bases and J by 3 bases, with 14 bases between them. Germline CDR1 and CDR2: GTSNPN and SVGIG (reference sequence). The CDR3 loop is CAWNRDWETDTQYF. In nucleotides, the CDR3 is TGTGCCTGGAACCGGGACTGGGAGACAGATACGCAGTATTTT.

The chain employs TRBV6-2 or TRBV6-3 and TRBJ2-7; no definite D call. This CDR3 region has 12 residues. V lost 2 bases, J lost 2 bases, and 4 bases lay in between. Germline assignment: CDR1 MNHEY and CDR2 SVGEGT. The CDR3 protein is CASSYPAYEQYF. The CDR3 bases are TGTGCCAGCAGTTACCCTGCCTACGAGCAGTACTTC.

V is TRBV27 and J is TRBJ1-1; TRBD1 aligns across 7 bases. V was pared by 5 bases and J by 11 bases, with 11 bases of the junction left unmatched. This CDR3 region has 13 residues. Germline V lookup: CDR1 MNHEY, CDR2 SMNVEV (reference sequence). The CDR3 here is CASSGLRGGEAFF. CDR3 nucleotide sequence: TGTGCCAGCAGTGGCCTCAGGGGGGGTGAGGCTTTCTTT.